This entry concerns a single T cell receptor (beta chain). Its antigen is still unknown. The CDR3 runs 17 residues. V lost 4 bases to trimming and J lost 2 bases; unmatched junction nucleotides: 8. The V gene's germline CDR1 is SGHDT and CDR2 YYEEEE. Libraries were prepared by immunoSEQ multiplex PCR; TCRdb keeps only in-frame clonotypes and omits some of them. This table has under 95,000 clones, about nine tenths appearing once. This sample was taken from a study of T cell responses to AZD1222 COVID-19 vaccine. General study results and limits: White British donors predominated, females outnumbered males, and clonal diversity was possibly underestimated.

The chain uses TRBV5-6 and TRBJ2-6; TRBD1 agrees at 8 bases. Source: peripheral blood, taken on day 0 of AZD1222 vaccination. The TCR was taken from an adult in good health. The CDR3 DNA reads TGTGCCAGCAGCAACAGACAGGGGCGGGCTGGGGCCAACGTCCTGACTTTC. Its protein is CASSNRQGRAGANVLTF.